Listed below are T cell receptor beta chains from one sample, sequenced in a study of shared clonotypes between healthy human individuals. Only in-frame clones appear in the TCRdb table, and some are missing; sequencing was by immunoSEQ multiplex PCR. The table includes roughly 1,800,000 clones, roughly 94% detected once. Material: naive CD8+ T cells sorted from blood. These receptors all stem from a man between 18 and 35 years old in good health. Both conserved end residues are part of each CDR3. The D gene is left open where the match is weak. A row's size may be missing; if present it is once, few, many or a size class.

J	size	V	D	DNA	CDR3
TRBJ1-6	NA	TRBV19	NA	TGTGCCAGTAGTATCCAGGCGGGGAATTCACCCCTCCACTTT	CASSIQAGNSPLHF
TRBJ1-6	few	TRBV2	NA	TGTGCCAGCAGTGAAACCCCCTTGTCCTATAATTCACCCCTCCACTTT	CASSETPLSYNSPLHF
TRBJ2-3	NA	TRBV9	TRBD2	TGTGCCAGCAGCGGATTAGCGGGGGGTGCGACAGATACGCAGTATTTT	CASSGLAGGATDTQYF
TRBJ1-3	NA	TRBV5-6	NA	TGTGCCAGCAGCTTTATGGCAGGAGCTGGAAACACCATATATTTT	CASSFMAGAGNTIYF
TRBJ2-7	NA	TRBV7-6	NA	TGTGCCAGCAGCTTACGAGGGATTGTGGGCTACGAGCAGTACTTC	CASSLRGIVGYEQYF
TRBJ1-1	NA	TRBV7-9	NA	TGTGCCAGCAGCTTTCAGGATAACACTGAAGCTTTCTTT	CASSFQDNTEAFF
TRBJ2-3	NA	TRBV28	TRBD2	TGTGCCAGCAGTTCCATTCCGACACTAGCGGGGAGCACAGATACGCAGTATTTT	CASSSIPTLAGSTDTQYF
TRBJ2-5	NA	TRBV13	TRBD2	TGTGCCAGCAGCACTGGCGGGGGGGCACGGGAGACCCAGTACTTC	CASSTGGGARETQYF
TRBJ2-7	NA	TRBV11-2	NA	TGTGCCAGCAGCCGAGACAGCTCCTACGAGCAGTACTTC	CASSRDSSYEQYF
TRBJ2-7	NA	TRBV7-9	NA	TGTGCCAGCAGCTTAGGGGGGCGAGAGCAGTACTTC	CASSLGGREQYF
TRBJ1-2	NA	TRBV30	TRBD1	TGTGCCTGGAGGAGACAGGGGCTGGGTCATGGCTACACCTTC	CAWRRQGLGHGYTF
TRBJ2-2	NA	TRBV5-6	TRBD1	TGTGCCAGCAGCTTAGTCGGGACAGCGAACACCGGGGAGCTGTTTTTT	CASSLVGTANTGELFF
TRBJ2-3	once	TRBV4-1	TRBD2	TGCGCCAGCAGCCAAGAGGCGGGGGGGCTTTCAGATACGCAGTATTTT	CASSQEAGGLSDTQYF
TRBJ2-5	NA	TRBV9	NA	TGTGCCAGCAGCGTATTAGCGAGCGAAGAGACCCAGTACTTC	CASSVLASEETQYF
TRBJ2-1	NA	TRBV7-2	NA	TGTGCCAGCAGCTCGGACAGCTCCTACAATGAGCAGTTCTTC	CASSSDSSYNEQFF
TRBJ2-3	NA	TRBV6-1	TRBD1	TGTGCCAGCAGTGAACTGCGGGGACAGGTGGTCACAGATACGCAGTATTTT	CASSELRGQVVTDTQYF
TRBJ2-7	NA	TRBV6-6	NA	TGTGCCAGCAGTTACTCGATGGGCCTCTCCTTGGAACAGTACTTC	CASSYSMGLSLEQYF
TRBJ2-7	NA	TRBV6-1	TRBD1	TGTGCCAGCAGCGGACAGGGGCCCTACGAGCAGTACTTC	CASSGQGPYEQYF
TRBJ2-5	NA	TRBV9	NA	TGTGCCAGCAGCGTAGAGGGGCCACTGGAGACCCAGTACTTC	CASSVEGPLETQYF
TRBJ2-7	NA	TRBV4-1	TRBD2	TGCGCCAGCAGCCAAGGACTAGCGGGAGCCCCCTACGAGCAGTACTTC	CASSQGLAGAPYEQYF
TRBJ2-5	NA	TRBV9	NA	TGTGCCAGCAGTCTCGGGTCAGAGACCCAGTACTTC	CASSLGSETQYF
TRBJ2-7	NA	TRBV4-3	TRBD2	TGCGCCAGCAGCCAAGATCGGCTAGCGGGAGGAAACGAGCAGTACTTC	CASSQDRLAGGNEQYF
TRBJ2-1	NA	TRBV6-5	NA	TGTGCCAGCAGTTACGCCGAAGAAGATGAGCAGTTCTTC	CASSYAEEDEQFF
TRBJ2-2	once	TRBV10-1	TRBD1	TGCGCCAGCAGTGAGGGGACAGGGCTCACCGGGGAGCTGTTTTTT	CASSEGTGLTGELFF
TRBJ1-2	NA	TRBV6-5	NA	TGTGCCAGCAGTTACTCCCCGGACGAGCACTATGGCTACACCTTC	CASSYSPDEHYGYTF
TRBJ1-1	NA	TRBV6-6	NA	TGTGCCAGCAGTTACTCGGGGGGCGAGACTGAAGCTTTCTTT	CASSYSGGETEAFF
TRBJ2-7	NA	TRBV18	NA	TGTGCCAGCTCATCAACGAACTTGGGCCGGGACAAAGTCTCCTACGAGCAGTACTTC	CASSSTNLGRDKVSYEQYF
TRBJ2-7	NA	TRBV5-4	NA	TGTGCCAGCAGCTTCATTGGCTCCTACGAGCAGTACTTC	CASSFIGSYEQYF
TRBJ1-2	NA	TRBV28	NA	TGTGCCAGCAGTCCGACACTAAACCCTAACTATGGCTACACCTTC	CASSPTLNPNYGYTF
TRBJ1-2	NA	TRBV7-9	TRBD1	TGTGCCAGCAGCTTAGGACAGGGGGCGTTTGGCTACACCTTC	CASSLGQGAFGYTF
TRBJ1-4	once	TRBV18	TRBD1	TGTGCCAGCTCACCCGGGACAGGCGTCGGGAAACTGTTTTTT	CASSPGTGVGKLFF
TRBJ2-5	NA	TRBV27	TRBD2	TGTGCCAGCAGTTACGGACGCGGGAGTCCAGAGACCCAGTACTTC	CASSYGRGSPETQYF
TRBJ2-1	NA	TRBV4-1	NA	TGCGCCAGCAGCCAAGATAGTGGCAAAGAGCAGTTCTTC	CASSQDSGKEQFF
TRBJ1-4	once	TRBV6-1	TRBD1	TGTGCCAGCAGTCAAGGACAGGGGGCTACCGGGGAAAAACTGTTTTTT	CASSQGQGATGEKLFF
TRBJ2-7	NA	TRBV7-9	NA	TGTGCCAGCAGCACCCCTTCGGGGGACTACGAGCAGTACTTC	CASSTPSGDYEQYF
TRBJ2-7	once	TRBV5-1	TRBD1	TGCGCCAGCAGACAGTCAGGGGGCCACGAGCAGTACTTC	CASRQSGGHEQYF
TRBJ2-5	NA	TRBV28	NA	TGTGCCAGCAGTTCCAGGGGCTGGGAGACCCAGTACTTC	CASSSRGWETQYF
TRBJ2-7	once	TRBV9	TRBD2	TGTGCCAGCAGCCCTTCCAGCGGGAGCTTCTACGAGCAGTACTTC	CASSPSSGSFYEQYF
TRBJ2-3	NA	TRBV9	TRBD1	TGTGCCAGCAGCGGCAGACAGGGCGCCGTCACAGATACGCAGTATTTT	CASSGRQGAVTDTQYF
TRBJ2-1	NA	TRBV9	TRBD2	TGTGCCAGCAGCGTAGCCGGACTAGCGGGAGAAAAAGGTGACTACAATGAGCAGTTCTTC	CASSVAGLAGEKGDYNEQFF
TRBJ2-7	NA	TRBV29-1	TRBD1	TGCAGCGTTAAAGGGGTAGGGGGCTCCTACTACGAGCAGTACTTC	CSVKGVGGSYYEQYF
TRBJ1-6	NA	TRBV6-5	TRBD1	TGTGCCAGCACTAACGGGGCAGGGGGTGGATCACCCCTCCACTTT	CASTNGAGGGSPLHF